What follows are 25 T cell receptor beta chains derived from one specimen sequenced in a study of T cell repertoires in cytomegalovirus infection. TCRdb re-analysed the reads in MiXCR, keeping a single row per CDR3 protein. Seen here are 300,000 or so distinct CDR3 sequences, roughly 25% observed once, and the top ten hold 10% to 15%. The antigens of these receptors remain unknown. The source material was cultured PBMCs, sampled from culture after CMV antigen stimulation. Receptors originate from a human donor in good health (CMV status not recorded). Some clones in this sample may be carry-over from other donors' samples.

Note on this clonotype: This clone may be a read error of a much larger clone one base away. The chain recombines TRBV5-3 with TRBJ2-1, with 11 nucleotides matching TRBD2. TRBV5-3 is an open reading frame whose function is uncertain. CDR3 length: 16 amino acids. Trimming cost V 4 bases and J 8 bases; bases outside gene matches: 11. CDR3 region: CARSQPLAGAGDEQFF. CDR3 bases: TGTGCCAGAAGCCAACCACTAGCGGGAGCGGGGGATGAGCAGTTCTTC.

CDR3 residues: CASSSGSGNEQFF. The DNA of the CDR3 is TGCGCCAGCAGCTCGGGGAGTGGCAATGAGCAGTTCTTC. The gene calls are TRBV5-1 and TRBJ2-1; D possibly corresponds to TRBD2 (5 bases). The CDR3 covers 13 residues. The V and J ends lost 3 bases and 6 bases respectively, with 10 bases between them. Germline CDR1 is SGHRS and CDR2 is YFSETQ.

Concerning this clonotype: Just one base apart from a much larger clone, this may be a read error. V is TRBV29-1 and J is TRBJ2-1, with 13 bases lining up with TRBD2. V lost 3 bases and J lost 13; bases outside the gene matches: 12. CDR1 is SQVTM, CDR2 ANQGSEA, per germline. The CDR3 has 15 residues. In DNA, the CDR3 is TGCAGCGTTGAGCAACTAGCGGGAGGGAATGGTGATCAGTTCTTC. Protein: CSVEQLAGGNGDQFF.

The rearrangement links TRBV29-1 to TRBJ2-2; no firm D call. Germline CDR1 and CDR2: SQVTM and ANQGSEA. The V end lost 4 bases, the J end lost 7 bases, and 19 bases lay between the germline ends. This CDR3 comprises 15 residues. CDR3 sequence (DNA): TGCAGCGTTGGTTTAGCCCCGATCCTTGGCGGGGAGCTGTTTTTT. Translating gives CSVGLAPILGGELFF.

The chain links TRBV6-2 or TRBV6-3 to TRBJ2-7; D may be TRBD1 (5 bases). Per the germline V gene, CDR1 is MNHEY and CDR2 is SVGEGT. The V end lost 6 bases, the J end lost 2 bases, and 11 bases lay between the germline ends. This CDR3 is 13 amino acids long. CDR3: CASRPTATYEQYV. The CDR3 DNA sequence: TGTGCCAGCAGGCCGACAGCAACCTACGAGCAGTACGTC.

This clonotype was recorded many times. The chain couples TRBV7-8 to TRBJ2-5, with D hard to call. This CDR3 is built from 18 residues. Between the trimmed V and J ends, which lost 5 bases and 3 bases, there was a span of 25 bases. Germline CDR1 and CDR2: SGHVS and FQNEAQ. The DNA for the CDR3 is TGTGCCAGCAGCCATGTGGGCGCAGGTCTAATGAGGAAAGAGACCCAGTACTTC. It yields the protein CASSHVGAGLMRKETQYF.

The chain employs TRBV12-3 or TRBV12-4 and TRBJ1-2, with 10 bases aligning to TRBD1. This CDR3 comprises 18 residues. V lost 7 bases, J lost 4 bases, and 18 bases stayed unmatched. The CDR3 nucleotides read TGTGCCAGCACCTTTGGGGTGCTCCCGGGACAGGGGCTCTATGGCTACACCTTC. Translated, it gives CASTFGVLPGQGLYGYTF.

Written as DNA, the CDR3 is TGCGCCAGCAGCCAAGCACTAGCGGCTAGCACAGATACGCAGTATTTT. Translated, it gives CASSQALAASTDTQYF. The chain has TRBV4-1 and TRBJ2-3, with TRBD2 matching 8 bases. The junction had 3 bases not matched to a gene; V was cut back by 1 base and J by 0 bases. This CDR3 is 16 amino acids long. Germline assignment: CDR1 MGHRA and CDR2 YSYEKL.

The gene calls are TRBV7-3 and TRBJ2-7; the D is unclear. The CDR3 consists of 11 residues. Germline V gene data show CDR1 as SGHTA and CDR2 as FQGTGA. The germline V and J ends were trimmed by 1 base and 6 bases, with 4 bases remaining between them. CDR3 DNA sequence: TGTGCCAGCAGCTTAAATCCCGAGCAGTACTTC. Translating gives CASSLNPEQYF. The full variable domain, in which reference TRBV7-3 and TRBJ2-7 provide the parts outside the CDR3, is GAGVSQTPSNKVTEKGKYVELRCDPISGHTALYWYRQSLGQGPEFLIYFQGTGAADDSGLPNDRFFAVRPEGSVSTLKIQRTERGDSAVYLCASSLNPEQYFGPGTRLTVT.

This clonotype has just a few counts. The gene calls are TRBV20-1 and TRBJ2-7; 7 bases match TRBD1. The germline V gene has CDR1 DFQATT and CDR2 SNEGSKA (reference sequence). V gave up 5 bases and J gave up 1 base; unmatched junction bases: 8. The length of the CDR3 is 14 residues. The CDR3, as DNA: TGCAGTGCTGGCCGGGACAGAGTATCCTACGAGCAGTACTTC. Translating it yields CSAGRDRVSYEQYF.

This clonotype was counted between two and nine times. The J gene is TRBJ1-1, the V gene TRBV28, with TRBD1 identical over 7 bases. Germline CDR1 reads MDHEN; CDR2 reads SYDVKM. J gave up 6 bases and V 3 bases, and 19 bases lay outside the gene matches. The CDR3 spans 18 residues. Here the CDR3 DNA reads TGTGCCAGCAGTTTGTATATAGCGCCGACAGGGTCGACATCTGAAGCTTTCTTT. It specifies CASSLYIAPTGSTSEAFF.

This clonotype was counted many times. V gene TRBV7-2 combines with J gene TRBJ1-6; the D is unclear. Germline V gene sequence: CDR1 SGHTA, CDR2 FQGNSA. The ends were cut back, 5 bases at V and 10 bases at J, with 9 bases in the middle. The CDR3 loop spans 12 amino acids. The CDR3 sequence: CASSPPTSPLHF. In nucleotides, the CDR3 is TGTGCCAGCAGCCCCCCCACGTCACCCCTCCACTTT.

With regard to this clonotype: With a much larger clone just one base away, this may be a read error. The chain couples TRBV6-1 to TRBJ2-5, with 7 bases aligning to TRBD1. Germline values: CDR1 MNHNS, CDR2 SASEGT. The CDR3 is made up of 14 amino acids. DNA for the CDR3: TGTGTCAGCAGTTACGGACAGGCTAGCGAGACCCAGTACTTC. It translates to CVSSYGQASETQYF.

This clonotype has ten or more counts. The chain joins TRBV7-2 to TRBJ2-3, with 9 bases fitting TRBD2. This CDR3 comprises 17 residues. The germline CDR1 and CDR2 sequences are SGHTA and FQGNSA. With 0 bases clipped from V and 1 base from J, the junction kept 5 bases outside the gene matches. CDR3 region: CASSLASAGGGTDTQYF. In nucleotides, the CDR3 is TGTGCCAGCAGCTTAGCTTCTGCGGGAGGGGGCACAGATACGCAGTATTTT. Full variable domain (outside the CDR3, taken from reference TRBV7-2 and TRBJ2-3): GAGVSQSPSNKVTEKGKDVELRCDPISGHTALYWYRQSLGQGLEFLIYFQGNSAPDKSGLPSDRFSAERTGGSVSTLTIQRTQQEDSAVYLCASSLASAGGGTDTQYFGPGTRLTVL.

The chain links TRBV7-2 to TRBJ1-1; D gene unclear. V shed 5 bases and J shed 0 bases, with 7 bases lying between them. Germline-derived CDR1 and CDR2 are SGHTA and FQGNSA. This CDR3 is 13 amino acids long. DNA of the CDR3: TGTGCCAGCAGCGCGCACCTGAACACTGAAGCTTTCTTT. It specifies CASSAHLNTEAFF.

Only a few counts were recorded for this clonotype. The CDR3 DNA follows: TGCAGTGCTAGAGGGGACAGGGGAAGGAATCAGCCCCAGCATTTT. Protein product: CSARGDRGRNQPQHF. The chain recombines TRBV20-1 with TRBJ1-5; 10 bases map to TRBD1. CDR3 size: 15 residues. J lost 4 bases, V lost 1 base, and 4 bases had no gene match. CDR1 is DFQATT, CDR2 SNEGSKA, per germline (reference sequence).

This clonotype was counted only a few times. The chain has TRBV2 and TRBJ2-2, with a weak D call TRBD1 (6 bases). This CDR3 contains 14 residues. Trimming removed 5 bases at V and 3 bases at J, with 10 bases between. Germline V gene lookup returns CDR1 SNHLY and CDR2 FYNNEI. The CDR3 bases are TGTGCCAGCAGTTCGACAGGATACACCGGGGAGCTGTTTTTT. Protein product: CASSSTGYTGELFF. The variable domain in full, with the rest retrieved from reference TRBV2 and TRBJ2-2, is EPEVTQTPSHQVTQMGQEVILRCVPISNHLYFYWYRQILGQKVEFLVSFYNNEISEKSEIFDDQFSVERPDGSNFTLKIRSTKLEDSAMYFCASSSTGYTGELFFGEGSRLTVL.

The gene calls are TRBV7-2 and TRBJ2-1; tentatively, D is TRBD2 (6 bases). This CDR3 region has 17 residues. Trimming left V 4 bases short and J 3 bases short, with 19 bases between. The germline gives CDR1 SGHTA, CDR2 FQGNSA. The CDR3: CASSYHLTGRIYNEQFF. CDR3 DNA sequence: TGTGCCAGCAGCTACCATCTCACCGGGAGAATCTACAATGAGCAGTTCTTC.

This chain joins TRBV6-6 and TRBJ1-1, with D possibly TRBD1 on 5 matching bases. This CDR3 has 14 amino acids. Trimming pared 3 bases from V and 4 bases from J, leaving 12 bases between. CDR1 and CDR2 (germline): MNHNY, SVGAGI (reference sequence). The CDR3 loop reads CASSYDGQGTEAFF. The CDR3 region has the DNA TGTGCCAGCAGTTATGACGGCCAGGGCACTGAAGCTTTCTTT.

The rearrangement links TRBV12-3 or TRBV12-4 to TRBJ2-3; 9 bases agree with TRBD2. CDR3 length equals 15 residues. Trimming removed 6 bases from V and 4 bases from J; junction bases left unmatched: 8. The CDR3 nucleotides are TGTGCCAGCAGCCTATTTAGCGGGGGCCCAGATACGCAGTATTTT. This translates into CASSLFSGGPDTQYF.

This clonotype was picked up many times. V and J are TRBV6-1 and TRBJ2-2, with D possibly TRBD1 on 5 matching bases. Germline CDR1 reads MNHNS; CDR2 reads SASEGT. This CDR3 has 13 residues. Trimming took off 10 bases at V and 1 base at J, with 10 bases between the two ends. CDR3 region: CATGTGNTGELFF. Here the CDR3 DNA reads TGTGCCACGGGTACAGGGAACACCGGGGAGCTGTTTTTT.

This clonotype was observed once. V gene TRBV11-2 combines with J gene TRBJ2-1; 11 bases match TRBD1. In germline, CDR1 is SGHAT, CDR2 FQNNGV. The CDR3 consists of 16 residues. The V and J ends lost 3 bases and 6 bases, in that order; junction bases with no gene match: 7. CDR3 nucleotides: TGTGCCAGCAGCTTTCAAGGACAGGGGGCGGTCAATGAGCAGTTCTTC. This translates into CASSFQGQGAVNEQFF.

This clonotype was counted between two and nine times. The CDR3 bases are TGTGCCAGTAGTATACTACGCGGGGGCTCCTACAATGAGCAGTTCTTC. It yields the protein CASSILRGGSYNEQFF. The chain is built from TRBV19 and TRBJ2-1; 7 nucleotides agree with TRBD2. The CDR3 runs to 16 residues. From germline, CDR1 is LNHDA and CDR2 SQIVND (reference sequence). J lost 0 bases, V lost 2 bases, and 4 bases had no gene match.

V is TRBV20-1 and J is TRBJ2-1, with 10 bases aligning to TRBD2. CDR3 length: 15 residues. J gave up 7 bases and V 4 bases, and 10 bases lay outside the gene matches. Germline loops: CDR1 DFQATT, CDR2 SNEGSKA (reference sequence). CDR3 loop: CSANDLAGVDNEQFF. The CDR3 region has the DNA TGCAGTGCTAACGACCTAGCGGGAGTGGATAATGAGCAGTTCTTC.

This clonotype was recorded many times. This chain connects TRBV7-2 to TRBJ2-5; D is perhaps TRBD2 (5 bases). The germline V gene has CDR1 SGHTA and CDR2 FQGNSA. V lost 5 bases, J lost 2 bases, and 9 bases lay in between. The CDR3 contains 13 residues. The CDR3 here is CASSLGVQETQYF. In DNA, the CDR3 is TGTGCCAGCAGCCTCGGGGTACAAGAGACCCAGTACTTC.